Listed below are T cell receptor beta chains from one sample, sequenced in a study of cytomegalovirus exposure and HLA in healthy donors. Measured with immunoSEQ multiplex PCR; TCRdb has only the in-frame clones, and not every one. The table counts 50,000 or so clones; 6% to 7% lies in the top ten. Sequences were obtained from PBMCs. Receptor source: a woman in her 40s in good health and CMV-seronegative. Both conserved end residues are part of each CDR3. Each record gives: D gene, V gene, J gene, CDR3 DNA, CDR3 protein. D genes are given only for firm matches.

d_gene: .; v_gene: TRBV27; j_gene: TRBJ1-4; CDR3nt: TGTGCCAGCAGTGCTCTATTTAGGGGGGGCACTAATGAAAAACTGTTTTTT; CDR3aa: CASSALFRGGTNEKLFF
d_gene: TRBD1; v_gene: TRBV2; j_gene: TRBJ1-5; CDR3nt: TGTGCCAGCAGCTTGGGACAGGCGAGTCATCAGCCCCAGCATTTT; CDR3aa: CASSLGQASHQPQHF
d_gene: TRBD2; v_gene: TRBV6-4; j_gene: TRBJ2-7; CDR3nt: TGTGCCAGCAGCCCTTCTCATGGGGGGGTCGAGCAGTACTTC; CDR3aa: CASSPSHGGVEQYF
d_gene: .; v_gene: TRBV5-8; j_gene: TRBJ1-4; CDR3nt: TGTGCCAGCAGCTTCGGTTTTGGGGGGGACCTGCGGAATGAAAAACTGTTTTTT; CDR3aa: CASSFGFGGDLRNEKLFF
d_gene: .; v_gene: TRBV30; j_gene: TRBJ2-1; CDR3nt: .; CDR3aa: CAWSWASGAKQGFF
d_gene: TRBD2; v_gene: TRBV30; j_gene: TRBJ2-7; CDR3nt: TGTGCCTGGAGTGTAATTGGGGGGGGGAGCGAGCAGTACTTC; CDR3aa: CAWSVIGGGSEQYF
d_gene: .; v_gene: TRBV13; j_gene: TRBJ2-2; CDR3nt: TGTGCCAGCAGCTATAGCGGGGAGCTGTTTTTT; CDR3aa: CASSYSGELFF
d_gene: TRBD1; v_gene: TRBV6-1; j_gene: TRBJ1-1; CDR3nt: TGTGCCAGCAGTGAAACGAGACAGGGAAACACTGAAGCTTTCTTT; CDR3aa: CASSETRQGNTEAFF
d_gene: TRBD2; v_gene: TRBV19; j_gene: TRBJ2-3; CDR3nt: TGTGCCAGTAGAACGACGAGCGGGGGTACGCAGTATTTT; CDR3aa: CASRTTSGGTQYF
d_gene: TRBD1; v_gene: TRBV6-5; j_gene: TRBJ1-2; CDR3nt: TGTGCCAGCAGCCAGGGGACAGGTCCTGTGGGGGGCTACACCTTC; CDR3aa: CASSQGTGPVGGYTF
d_gene: TRBD1; v_gene: TRBV6-1; j_gene: TRBJ1-5; CDR3nt: TGTGCCAGCAACGGACAGGGTCCTTATCAGCCCCAGCATTTT; CDR3aa: CASNGQGPYQPQHF
d_gene: TRBD1; v_gene: TRBV5-1; j_gene: TRBJ2-7; CDR3nt: TGCGCCAGCAGTAAAGAGGGACAGCTAGTCTACGAGCAGTACTTC; CDR3aa: CASSKEGQLVYEQYF
d_gene: .; v_gene: TRBV10-3; j_gene: TRBJ1-2; CDR3nt: TGTGCCATACAGGGTTCTAACTATGGCTACACCTTC; CDR3aa: CAIQGSNYGYTF
d_gene: .; v_gene: TRBV5-1; j_gene: TRBJ2-3; CDR3nt: TGCGCCAGCAGCCGATTCGGGCAGGGAAGGACAGATACGCAGTATTTT; CDR3aa: CASSRFGQGRTDTQYF
d_gene: TRBD1; v_gene: TRBV11-2; j_gene: TRBJ1-2; CDR3nt: TGTGCCAGCAGCGCAACAGGGGGCGCAGACTATGGCTACACCTTC; CDR3aa: CASSATGGADYGYTF
d_gene: .; v_gene: TRBV5-6; j_gene: TRBJ1-4; CDR3nt: TGTGCCAGCAGCCTCCCGCGGGAAAAACTGTTTTTT; CDR3aa: CASSLPREKLFF
d_gene: TRBD2; v_gene: TRBV14; j_gene: TRBJ2-2; CDR3nt: TGTGCCAGCAGCCAAGATCTTGGGTTGCGGGAGTGGGACACCGGGGAGCTGTTTTTT; CDR3aa: CASSQDLGLREWDTGELFF
d_gene: TRBD1; v_gene: TRBV5-1; j_gene: TRBJ1-5; CDR3nt: TGCGCCAGCAGCTTGGCCCCAATGAGACAGGGAGGCAATCAGCCCCAGCATTTT; CDR3aa: CASSLAPMRQGGNQPQHF
d_gene: .; v_gene: TRBV7-9; j_gene: TRBJ2-2; CDR3nt: TGTGCCAGCAGCACGGGGTTCGGGGAGCTGTTTTTT; CDR3aa: CASSTGFGELFF
d_gene: TRBD1; v_gene: TRBV14; j_gene: TRBJ2-1; CDR3nt: TGTGCCAGCAGCGACAGGGTACCCTACAATGAGCAGTTCTTC; CDR3aa: CASSDRVPYNEQFF
d_gene: .; v_gene: TRBV14; j_gene: TRBJ1-2; CDR3nt: TGTGCCAGCAGCCAAGATCGCCGGGGCAGGGGTGCCTATGGCTACACCTTC; CDR3aa: CASSQDRRGRGAYGYTF
d_gene: TRBD2; v_gene: TRBV5-1; j_gene: TRBJ2-3; CDR3nt: TGCGCCAGCAGCTTAACTAGCGGGGTCATAGGAGCAGATACGCAGTATTTT; CDR3aa: CASSLTSGVIGADTQYF